The present T cell receptor (beta chain) was sequenced within a study of blood T cell repertoires in COVID-19. For the study at large: Nucleic acid was either cDNA or gDNA, and it came from T cells, B-cell-depleted T cells, or PBMCs.

Deletions cut 5 bases from V and 9 bases from J, with 7 bases between. Germline assignment: CDR1 SGHAT and CDR2 FQNNGV. This CDR3 comprises 11 residues. Methods used by the authors: Scientists estimated how many nucleated cells there were by amplifying reference gene primers. The table came from immunoSEQ multiplex PCR; TCRdb's copy has only in-frame clones and leaves some out. V, J and clone size are taken as reported in that table, and D and trimming were inferred from the DNA itself. The table includes tens of thousands of clones, about 80% detected once. The material sequenced was peripheral blood. The source is a woman between 65 and 79 years old with acute or convalescent COVID-19. This chain uses TRBV11-2 with TRBJ2-2; possible D gene TRBD1, 5 bases. CDR3 DNA sequence: TGTGCCAGCAGCCCGGACAGGGAGCTGTTTTTT. Translating gives CASSPDRELFF.